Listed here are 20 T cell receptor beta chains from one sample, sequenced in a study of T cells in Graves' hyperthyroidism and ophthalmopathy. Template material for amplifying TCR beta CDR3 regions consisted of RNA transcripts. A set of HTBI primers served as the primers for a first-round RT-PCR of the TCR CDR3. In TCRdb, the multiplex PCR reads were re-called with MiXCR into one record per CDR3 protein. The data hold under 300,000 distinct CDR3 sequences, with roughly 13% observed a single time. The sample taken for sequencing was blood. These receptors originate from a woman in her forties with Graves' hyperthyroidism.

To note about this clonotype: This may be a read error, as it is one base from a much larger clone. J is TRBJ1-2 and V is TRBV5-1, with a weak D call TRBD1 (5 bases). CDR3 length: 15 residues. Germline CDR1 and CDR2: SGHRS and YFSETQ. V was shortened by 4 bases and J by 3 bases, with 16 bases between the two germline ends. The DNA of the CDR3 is TGCGCCAGCAGCCCTTGGAGGGGAATGGACTATGGCTACACCTTC. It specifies CASSPWRGMDYGYTF. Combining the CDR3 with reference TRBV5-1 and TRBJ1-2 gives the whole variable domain KAGVTQTPRYLIKTRGQQVTLSCSPISGHRSVSWYQQTPGQGLQFLFEYFSETQRNKGNFPGRFSGRQFSNSRSEMNVSTLELGDSALYLCASSPWRGMDYGYTFGSGTRLTVV.

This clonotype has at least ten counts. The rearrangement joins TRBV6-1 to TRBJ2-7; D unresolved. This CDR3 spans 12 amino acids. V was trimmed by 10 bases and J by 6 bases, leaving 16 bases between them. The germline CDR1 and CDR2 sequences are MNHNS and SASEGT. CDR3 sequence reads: CATSGPRAEQYF. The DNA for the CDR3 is TGTGCCACCTCCGGGCCAAGGGCCGAGCAGTACTTC.

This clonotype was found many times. CDR3 in amino acids: CASSLPLQGHEQFF. CDR3 in DNA: TGTGCCAGCAGTTTGCCGCTACAGGGGCATGAGCAGTTCTTC. The rearrangement links TRBV28 to TRBJ2-1, with 7 bases matching TRBD1. CDR1 is MDHEN, CDR2 SYDVKM, per germline. This CDR3 has 14 residues. V shed 3 bases and J 8 bases; nucleotides not matched to a gene: 7. Based on the CDR3 plus reference TRBV28 and TRBJ2-1, the full variable domain is DVKVTQSSRYLVKRTGEKVFLECVQDMDHENMFWYRQDPGLGLRLIYFSYDVKMKEKGDIPEGYSVSREKKERFSLILESASTNQTSMYLCASSLPLQGHEQFFGPGTRLTVL.

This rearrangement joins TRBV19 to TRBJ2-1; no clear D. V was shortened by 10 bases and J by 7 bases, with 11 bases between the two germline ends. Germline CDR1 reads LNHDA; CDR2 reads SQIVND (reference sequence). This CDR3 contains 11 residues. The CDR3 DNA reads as TGTGCCACCGGTGGGTGGAATGAGCAGTTCTTC. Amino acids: CATGGWNEQFF.

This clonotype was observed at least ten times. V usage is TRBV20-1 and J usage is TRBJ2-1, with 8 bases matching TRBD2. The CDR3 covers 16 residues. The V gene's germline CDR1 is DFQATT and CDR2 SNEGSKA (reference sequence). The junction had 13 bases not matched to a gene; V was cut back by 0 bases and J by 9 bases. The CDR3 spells CSAREGFSGRMVEQFF. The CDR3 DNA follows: TGCAGTGCTAGAGAAGGGTTCAGCGGGAGAATGGTTGAGCAGTTCTTC.

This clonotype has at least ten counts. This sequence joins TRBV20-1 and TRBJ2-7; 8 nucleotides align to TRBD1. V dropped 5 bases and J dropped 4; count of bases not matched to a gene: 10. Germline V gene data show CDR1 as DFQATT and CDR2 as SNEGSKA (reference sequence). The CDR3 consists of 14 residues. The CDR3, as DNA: TGCAGTGCTCGGCCCGACAGGGGCGGGTACGAGCAGTACTTC. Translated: CSARPDRGGYEQYF.

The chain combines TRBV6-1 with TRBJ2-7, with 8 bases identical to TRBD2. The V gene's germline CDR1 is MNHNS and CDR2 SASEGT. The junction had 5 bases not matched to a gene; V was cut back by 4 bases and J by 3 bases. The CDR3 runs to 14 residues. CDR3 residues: CASSAAGGLYEQYF. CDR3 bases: TGTGCCAGCAGTGCTGCGGGAGGCCTCTACGAGCAGTACTTC.

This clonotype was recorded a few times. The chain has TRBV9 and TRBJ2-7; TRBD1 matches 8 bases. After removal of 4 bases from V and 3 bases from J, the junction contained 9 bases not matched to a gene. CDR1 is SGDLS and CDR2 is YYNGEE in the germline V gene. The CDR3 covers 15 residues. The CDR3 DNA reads TGTGCCAGCAGCAAGGTCCCGGGACAGGTCTACGAGCAGTACTTC. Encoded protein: CASSKVPGQVYEQYF.

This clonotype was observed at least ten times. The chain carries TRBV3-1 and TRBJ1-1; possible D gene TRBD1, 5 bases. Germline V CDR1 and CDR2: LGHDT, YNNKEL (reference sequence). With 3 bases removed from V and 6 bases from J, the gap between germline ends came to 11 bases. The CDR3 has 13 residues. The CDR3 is CASSQRGTAEAFF. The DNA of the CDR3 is TGTGCCAGCAGCCAGAGAGGGACGGCTGAAGCTTTCTTT.

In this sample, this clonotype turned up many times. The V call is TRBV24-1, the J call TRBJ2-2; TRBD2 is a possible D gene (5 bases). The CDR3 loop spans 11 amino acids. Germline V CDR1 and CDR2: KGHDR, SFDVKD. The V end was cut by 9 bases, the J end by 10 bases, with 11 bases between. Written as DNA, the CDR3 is TGTGCCACCGGAGGTGGCCCGGAGCTGTTTTTT. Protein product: CATGGGPELFF.

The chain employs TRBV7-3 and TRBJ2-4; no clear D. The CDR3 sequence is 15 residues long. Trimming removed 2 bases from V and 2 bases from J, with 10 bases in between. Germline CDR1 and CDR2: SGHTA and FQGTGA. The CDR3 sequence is CASSLAAATKNIQYF. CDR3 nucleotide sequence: TGTGCCAGCAGCTTAGCCGCCGCCACCAAAAACATTCAGTACTTC.

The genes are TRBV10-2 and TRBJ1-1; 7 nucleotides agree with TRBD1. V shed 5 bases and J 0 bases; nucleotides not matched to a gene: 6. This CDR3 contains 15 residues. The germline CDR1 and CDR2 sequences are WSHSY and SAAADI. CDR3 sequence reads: CASSYSGQMNTEAFF. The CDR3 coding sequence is TGCGCCAGCAGTTACTCGGGACAGATGAACACTGAAGCTTTCTTT.

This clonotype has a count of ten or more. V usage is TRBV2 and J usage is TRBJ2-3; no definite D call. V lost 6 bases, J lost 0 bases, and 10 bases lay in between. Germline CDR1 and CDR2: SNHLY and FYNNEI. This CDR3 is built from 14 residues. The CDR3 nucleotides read TGTGCCAGCAGGCGGTTCCCTAGCACAGATACGCAGTATTTT. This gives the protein CASRRFPSTDTQYF.

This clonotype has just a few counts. The CDR3 DNA reads as TGTGCCAGCAGTCCGCACAGGGGCTGGAATGAAAAACTGTTTTTT. As protein: CASSPHRGWNEKLFF. The V gene is TRBV27, the J gene TRBJ1-4, with TRBD1 identical over 7 bases. The germline V gene has CDR1 MNHEY and CDR2 SMNVEV (reference sequence). The V segment lost 5 bases and the J segment 5 bases; nucleotides outside the gene matches: 8. The CDR3 consists of 15 residues.

The CDR3 DNA is TGTGCCAGCAGTGTTGGGGGAGGGTCGGCTAATGAAAAACTGTTTTTT. It codes for CASSVGGGSANEKLFF. The J gene is TRBJ1-4, the V gene TRBV2, with D tentatively TRBD1 (5 bases). The CDR3 spans 16 residues. Trimming took off 4 bases at V and 3 bases at J, with 15 bases between the two ends. The germline V gene has CDR1 SNHLY and CDR2 FYNNEI.

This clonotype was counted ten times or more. The CDR3 nucleotides read TGCAGTGCTAGAGATACTAGCGGGGCTAGAGATACGCAGTATTTT. It is translated as CSARDTSGARDTQYF. The V call is TRBV20-1, the J call TRBJ2-3; 10 nucleotides agree with TRBD2. In germline, CDR1 is DFQATT, CDR2 SNEGSKA (reference sequence). The CDR3 spans 15 residues. The J segment lost 5 bases and the V segment lost 0 bases, leaving 5 bases of the junction unmatched.

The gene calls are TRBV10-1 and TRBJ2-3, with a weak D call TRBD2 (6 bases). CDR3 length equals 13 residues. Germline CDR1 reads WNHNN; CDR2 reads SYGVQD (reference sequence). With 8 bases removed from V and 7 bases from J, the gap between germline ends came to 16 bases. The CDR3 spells CASVGLTVNTQYF. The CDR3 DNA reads TGCGCCAGCGTCGGACTAACAGTGAATACGCAGTATTTT.

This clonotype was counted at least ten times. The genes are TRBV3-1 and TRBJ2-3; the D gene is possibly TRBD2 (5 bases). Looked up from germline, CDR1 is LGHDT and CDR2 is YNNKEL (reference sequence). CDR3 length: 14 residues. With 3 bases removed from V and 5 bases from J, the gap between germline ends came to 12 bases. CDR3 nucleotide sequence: TGTGCCAGCAGCCAGGCGGTTACTAGAGATACGCAGTATTTT. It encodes CASSQAVTRDTQYF.

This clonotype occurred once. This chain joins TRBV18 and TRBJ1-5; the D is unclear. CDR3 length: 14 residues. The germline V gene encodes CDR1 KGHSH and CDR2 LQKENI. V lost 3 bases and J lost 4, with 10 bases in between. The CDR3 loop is CASSPSQQNQPQHF. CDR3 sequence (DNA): TGTGCCAGCTCACCTAGTCAGCAGAATCAGCCCCAGCATTTT.

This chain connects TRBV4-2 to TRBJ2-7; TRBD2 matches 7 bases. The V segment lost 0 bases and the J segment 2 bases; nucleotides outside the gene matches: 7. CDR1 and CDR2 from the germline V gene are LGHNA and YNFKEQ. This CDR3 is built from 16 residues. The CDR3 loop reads CASSQEKRLAAYEQYF. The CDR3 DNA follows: TGTGCCAGCAGCCAAGAAAAGCGGCTAGCGGCCTACGAGCAGTACTTC.